Described below is a single T cell receptor beta chain sequence and its context. TCRdb ran MiXCR on the 5' RACE reads and lists one entry per CDR3 protein. The sample shows about 330,000 distinct CDR3 sequences, about 12% of them seen only once. The data were taken from a study of identical twins. These data were likewise used in another study, on yellow fever vaccine responses in identical twins.

This receptor was taken from a young woman in good health. Source material: CD8+ T cells sorted from blood.

In DNA form, the CDR3 reads TGTGCCAGCAACGGGGGTGGAAACACCATATATTTT. Its translation: CASNGGGNTIYF. The chain joins TRBV5-8 to TRBJ1-3; D possibly corresponds to TRBD1 (5 bases). V was shortened by 6 bases and J by 3 bases, with 7 bases between the two germline ends. The CDR3 is 12 amino acids. Germline lookup yields CDR1 SGHTS and CDR2 YDEGEE.